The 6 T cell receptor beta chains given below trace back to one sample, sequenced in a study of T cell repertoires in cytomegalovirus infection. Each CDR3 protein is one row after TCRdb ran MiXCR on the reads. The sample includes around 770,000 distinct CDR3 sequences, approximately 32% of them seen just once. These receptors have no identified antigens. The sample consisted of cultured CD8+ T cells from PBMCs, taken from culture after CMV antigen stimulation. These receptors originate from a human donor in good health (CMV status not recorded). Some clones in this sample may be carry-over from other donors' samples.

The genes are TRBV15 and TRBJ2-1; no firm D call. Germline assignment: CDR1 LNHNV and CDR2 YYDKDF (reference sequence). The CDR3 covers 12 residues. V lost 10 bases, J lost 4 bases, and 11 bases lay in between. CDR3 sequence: CAIKALYNEQFF. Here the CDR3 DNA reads TGTGCCATTAAAGCGCTGTACAATGAGCAGTTCTTC.

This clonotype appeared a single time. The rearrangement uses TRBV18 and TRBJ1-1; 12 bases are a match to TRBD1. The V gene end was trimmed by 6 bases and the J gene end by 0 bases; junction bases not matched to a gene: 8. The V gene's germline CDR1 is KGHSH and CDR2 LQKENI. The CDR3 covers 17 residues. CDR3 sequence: CASSPRDRGLMNTEAFF. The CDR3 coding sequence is TGTGCCAGCTCTCCCCGGGACAGGGGGCTAATGAACACTGAAGCTTTCTTT.

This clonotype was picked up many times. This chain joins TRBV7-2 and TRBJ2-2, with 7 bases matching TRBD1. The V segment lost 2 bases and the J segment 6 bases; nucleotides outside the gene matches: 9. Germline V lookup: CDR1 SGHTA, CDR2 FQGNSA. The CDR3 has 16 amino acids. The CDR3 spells CASSLRSDRAPGELFF. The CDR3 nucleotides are TGTGCCAGCAGCTTAAGGTCCGACAGGGCCCCCGGGGAGCTGTTTTTT.

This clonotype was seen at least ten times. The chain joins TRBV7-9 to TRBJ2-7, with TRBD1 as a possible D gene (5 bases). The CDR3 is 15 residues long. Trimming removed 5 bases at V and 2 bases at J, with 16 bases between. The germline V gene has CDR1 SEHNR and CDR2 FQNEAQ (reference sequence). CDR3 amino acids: CASSNSGIRTYEQYF. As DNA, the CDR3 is TGTGCCAGCAGCAATTCAGGGATTCGGACCTACGAGCAGTACTTC.

The DNA for the CDR3 is TGTGCCAGCAGTCCACTAGCGGGGGGGCACACAGATACGCAGTATTTT. This gives the protein CASSPLAGGHTDTQYF. This chain uses TRBV12-3 or TRBV12-4 with TRBJ2-3, with 13 bases aligning to TRBD2. The ends lost 5 bases at V and 2 bases at J; junction bases unmatched: 4. CDR3 size: 16 residues.

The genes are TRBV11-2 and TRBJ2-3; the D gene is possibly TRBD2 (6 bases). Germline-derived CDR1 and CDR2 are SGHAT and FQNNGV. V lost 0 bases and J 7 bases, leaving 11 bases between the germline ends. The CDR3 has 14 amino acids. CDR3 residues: CASSLDQRGYTQYF. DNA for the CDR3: TGTGCCAGCAGCTTAGATCAACGGGGGTATACGCAGTATTTT.